This T cell receptor (beta chain) comes out of a study of cytomegalovirus exposure and HLA in healthy donors. V was shortened by 2 bases and J by 4 bases, with 5 bases between the two germline ends. The CDR3 extends over 12 amino acids. CDR1 is KGHSH, CDR2 LQKENI, per germline. With respect to this clone: The antigen is undetermined. In the same sample, other DNA sequences code for this CDR3.

Points from the study as a whole: In a later analysis, at a false discovery rate of 0.05, 15,000 to 20,000 TCR beta sequences matched HLA alleles.

With 60 Vbeta and 13 Jbeta primers, the PCR was carried out. Some clones are missing from TCRdb's copy, which holds only in-frame ones; the method was immunoSEQ multiplex PCR. The sample shows over 150,000 clones, approximately 83% of them seen only once. This sequence joins TRBV18 and TRBJ1-1; no clear D. Material for sequencing was PBMCs. The origin of this receptor is a boy between 2 and 10 years old in good health and CMV-seronegative. CDR3 sequence (DNA): TGTGCCAGCTCACCAGGGCTCACTGAAGCTTTCTTT. The encoded protein is CASSPGLTEAFF.